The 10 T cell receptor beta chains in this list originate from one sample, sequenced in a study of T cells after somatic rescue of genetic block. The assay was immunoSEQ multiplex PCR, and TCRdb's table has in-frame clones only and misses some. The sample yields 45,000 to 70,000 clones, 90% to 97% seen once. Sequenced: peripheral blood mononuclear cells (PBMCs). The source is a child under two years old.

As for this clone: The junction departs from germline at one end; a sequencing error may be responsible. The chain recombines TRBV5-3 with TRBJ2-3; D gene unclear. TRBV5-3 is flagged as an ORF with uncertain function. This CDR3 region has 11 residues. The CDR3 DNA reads TGTGCCAGCAGCTTCCAAGATACGCAGTATTTT. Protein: CASSFQDTQYF.

The CDR3 region has the DNA TGTGCCAGCAGCCCTGACGACTCCTACAATGAGCAGTTCTTC. This encodes CASSPDDSYNEQFF. The chain uses TRBV7-9 and TRBJ2-1, with unresolved D. This CDR3 region has 14 residues. The V gene's germline CDR1 is SEHNR and CDR2 FQNEAQ (reference sequence). The V end was cut by 5 bases, the J end by 0 bases, with 8 bases between.

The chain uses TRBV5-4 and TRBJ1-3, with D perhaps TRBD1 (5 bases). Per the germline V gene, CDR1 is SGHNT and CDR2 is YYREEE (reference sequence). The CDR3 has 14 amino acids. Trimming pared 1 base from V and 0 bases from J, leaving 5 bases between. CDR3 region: CASSLQGSGNTIYF. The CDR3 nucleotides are TGTGCCAGCAGCTTGCAGGGCTCTGGAAACACCATATATTTT.

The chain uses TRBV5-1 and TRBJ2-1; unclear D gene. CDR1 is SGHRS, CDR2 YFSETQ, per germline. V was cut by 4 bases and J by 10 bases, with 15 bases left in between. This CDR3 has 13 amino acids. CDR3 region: CASSIDLFREQFF. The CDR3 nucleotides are TGCGCCAGCAGCATAGACCTTTTTCGGGAGCAGTTCTTC.

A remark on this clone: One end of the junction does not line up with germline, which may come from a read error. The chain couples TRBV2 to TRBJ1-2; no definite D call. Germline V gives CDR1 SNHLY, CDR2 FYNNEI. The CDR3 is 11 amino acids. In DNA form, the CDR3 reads TGTGCCAGCAGTGGAAACTGTGGCTACACCTTC. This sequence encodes CASSGNCGYTF.

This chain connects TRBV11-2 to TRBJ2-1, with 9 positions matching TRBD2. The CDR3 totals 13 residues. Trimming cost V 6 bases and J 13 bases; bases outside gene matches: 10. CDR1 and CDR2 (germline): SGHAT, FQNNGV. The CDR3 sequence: CASSSFAGGPQFF. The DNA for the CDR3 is TGTGCCAGCAGTTCGTTCGCGGGAGGGCCCCAGTTCTTC.

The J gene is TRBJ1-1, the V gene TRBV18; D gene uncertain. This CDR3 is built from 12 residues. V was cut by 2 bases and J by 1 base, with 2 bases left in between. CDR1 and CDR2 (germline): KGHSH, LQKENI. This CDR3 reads CASSPGNTEAFF. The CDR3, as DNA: TGTGCCAGCTCACCAGGGAACACTGAAGCTTTCTTT.

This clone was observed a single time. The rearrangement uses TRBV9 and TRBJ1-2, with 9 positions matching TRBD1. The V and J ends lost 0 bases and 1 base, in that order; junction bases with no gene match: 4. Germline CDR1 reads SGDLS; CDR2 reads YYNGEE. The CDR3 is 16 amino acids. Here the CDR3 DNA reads TGTGCCAGCAGCGTAGTCCCGGGACAGGGTAACTATGGCTACACCTTC. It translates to CASSVVPGQGNYGYTF.

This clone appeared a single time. The DNA for the CDR3 is TGTGCCAGCAGTCTGGAGGAGACCCAGTACTTC. This codes for CASSLEETQYF. The chain employs TRBV25-1 and TRBJ2-5; D ambiguous. V was cut by 5 bases and J by 5 bases, with 6 bases left in between. CDR3 length: 11 amino acids. Germline CDR1 is MGHDK and CDR2 is SYGVNS.

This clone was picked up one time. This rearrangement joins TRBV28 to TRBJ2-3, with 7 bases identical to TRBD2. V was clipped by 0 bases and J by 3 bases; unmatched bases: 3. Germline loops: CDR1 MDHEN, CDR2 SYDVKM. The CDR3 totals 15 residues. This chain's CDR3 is CASSLWAGETDTQYF. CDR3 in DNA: TGTGCCAGCAGTTTATGGGCGGGAGAGACAGATACGCAGTATTTT. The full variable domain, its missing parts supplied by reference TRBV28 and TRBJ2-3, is DVKVTQSSRYLVKRTGEKVFLECVQDMDHENMFWYRQDPGLGLRLIYFSYDVKMKEKGDIPEGYSVSREKKERFSLILESASTNQTSMYLCASSLWAGETDTQYFGPGTRLTVL.